These 2 T cell receptor beta chains originate from one sample sequenced in a study of PD-1 blockade in classical Hodgkin lymphoma. The data were produced by immunoSEQ multiplex PCR, yet TCRdb's version contains in-frame clones alone and is incomplete. The data show roughly 100,000 clones, with approximately 90% seen just once and around 20% held by the top ten. Time point specified: cycle 4 day 1 (C4D1), after more than 5 weeks of nivolumab. Relapse was seen in all patients after autologous stem cell transplantation, and brentuximab vedotin exposure was variable. This sample comprised peripheral blood mononuclear cells (PBMCs), obtained before the fourth cycle of nivolumab. The origin of the receptors is a human donor with classical Hodgkin lymphoma.

The chain employs TRBV30 and TRBJ1-1; 7 bases agree with TRBD1. The CDR3 has 13 residues. The germline CDR1 and CDR2 sequences are GTSNPN and SVGIG (reference sequence). J lost 4 bases, V lost 3 bases, and 5 bases had no gene match. CDR3 in DNA: TGTGCCTGGAGGAGGCAGGGGGTCACTGAAGCTTTCTTT. This encodes CAWRRQGVTEAFF.

CDR3 amino acids: CASSRGTTNEKLFF. The CDR3, as DNA: TGTGCCAGTAGTAGAGGGACTACTAATGAAAAACTGTTTTTT. This sequence joins TRBV19 and TRBJ1-4; possibly TRBD1 for D (5 bases). Per the germline V gene, CDR1 is LNHDA and CDR2 is SQIVND (reference sequence). The CDR3 consists of 14 residues. V shed 4 bases and J shed 2 bases, with 8 bases lying between them.